What follows are 3 T cell receptor beta chains derived from one specimen sequenced in a study of T cell responses to AZD1222 COVID-19 vaccine. Measured with immunoSEQ multiplex PCR; TCRdb has only the in-frame clones, and not every one. The profile shows approximately 56,000 clones, 70% to 90% of them singletons. This sample comprised peripheral blood, obtained on day 0 of AZD1222 vaccination. These TCRs come from an adult in good health.

This chain uses TRBV7-9 with TRBJ1-3, with a tentative D call TRBD1 (5 bases). The CDR3 has 18 amino acids. Germline values: CDR1 SEHNR, CDR2 FQNEAQ (reference sequence). Trimming shortened V by 3 bases and J by 3 bases, and 21 bases separated the two germline ends. The CDR3 is CASSFNRGRAGFGNTIYF. CDR3 sequence (DNA): TGTGCCAGCAGCTTTAACCGAGGCAGGGCCGGATTTGGAAACACCATATATTTT.

The genes are TRBV3-1 (or the pseudogene TRBV3-2) and TRBJ2-4; D is unclear. The germline V and J ends were trimmed by 2 bases and 0 bases, with 17 bases remaining between them. The CDR3 spans 18 residues. In germline, CDR1 is LGHDT, CDR2 YNNKEL (reference sequence). The DNA for the CDR3 is TGTGCCAGCAGCCAATTCCCGACTGGGCCCATAGCCAAAAACATTCAGTACTTC. This translates into CASSQFPTGPIAKNIQYF.

The chain couples TRBV4-1 to TRBJ2-1; possibly TRBD1 or TRBD2 for D (6 bases each). Germline assignment: CDR1 MGHRA and CDR2 YSYEKL. This CDR3 region has 16 residues. V lost 1 base, J lost 10 bases, and 20 bases lay in between. CDR3 sequence reads: CASSQGGRDGQLEQFF. In nucleotides, the CDR3 is TGCGCCAGCAGCCAAGGGGGGCGGGACGGCCAGTTGGAGCAGTTCTTC.